The subject of this entry is one TCR beta chain. No cognate antigen has been identified for it. No qualities accompany the bases; no much larger clone lies one base away. The library was prepared using the immunoSEQ multiplex PCR assay. For the multiplex PCR, a mixture combining 60 forward primers for TCR Vbeta segments and 13 reverse primers for TCR Jbeta segments was used. Amplification of the CDR3 region of rearranged TCR beta genes was performed with a multiplex PCR assay on genomic DNA. The Illumina HiSeq System was used to sequence the amplified TCR beta libraries as 87-base-pair reads. The original pipeline was this. A later analysis tallied 75 million to 95 million unique TCR beta chains across the 660 or so repertoires, and around 9.9 million of those chains were shared by two or more donors. A nearest-neighbor algorithm error-corrected the raw reads and collapsed the reads into unique sequences, merging closely related sequences to remove PCR and sequencing errors. Alignment of CDR3 sequences to IMGT reference sequences was used to assign V, D and J gene segments. Each retained sequence needed at least a six-nucleotide match to both a V gene segment and a J gene segment. A rearrangement was called productive if the CDR3 had no stop codons and remained in frame with V and J, and every other rearrangement was called non-productive. CDR3 was defined by IMGT convention, running from the second conserved V-encoded cysteine to the conserved J-encoded phenylalanine. The earlier analysis of about 570 of the donors excluded any sequence lacking an unambiguous match to a single V gene segment. In an earlier analysis of several hundred of the donors, V segments were called functional above 56.7% productive rearrangements and were called segregating when the between-donor standard deviation exceeded 5%. A statistical classification framework was built for diagnosing cytomegalovirus status from the catalog of TCR beta chain sequences. In a later analysis, V and J genes were assigned by comparing TCR nucleotide sequences against IMGT/GENE-DB human TR gene sequences. The TCRdist pipeline was used in a later analysis to assign CDR3 sequences and most-parsimonious VDJ recombination scenarios. In a later analysis, each TCR beta chain was defined by its CDR3 amino acid sequence together with its V-gene family, and reads without a unique V-gene family were excluded. A later analysis removed 550 to 650 highly shared, low-generation-probability nucleotide sequences to deal with suspected cross-contamination and a sequencing artifact. For each public chain, a later analysis derived a clonal expansion index from normalized ranks of inferred template counts within each repertoire. In a later analysis, generation probabilities were computed with a VDJ recombination model fitted to out-of-frame rearrangements, and the resulting probabilities were checked against IGoR. In a later analysis, TCR-TCR, TCR-HLA and TCR-CMV co-occurrence was scored with hypergeometric tests, and a repertoire-size bias correction was applied to TCR pairs. A later analysis estimated false discovery rates by permuting HLA or CMV assignments 20 times. In a later analysis, co-occurring TCRs were grouped using DBSCAN, with TCRdist sequence similarity added in when clustering inside HLA-allele-positive subsets. For co-occurrence clustering, repertoires with fewer than 30,000 or more than 120,000 public chains were excluded, along with four or five repertoires with anomalous nucleotide sharing. TCRdb took over this immuneACCESS table, retaining in-frame rearrangements with V and J assigned. Such tables are incomplete; in checked studies, under half of the missing clones stem from an unresolved V gene, and the remainder is unexplained. From that table come the V and J calls and clone size; the DNA was used to work out D and trimming. Present in this sample are around 160,000 clones, around 80% of which were seen just once. Of the sample, around 13% is held by the ten largest clones.

The sample comes from a study of cytomegalovirus exposure and HLA in healthy donors (dated by TCRdb to about 2017). In terms of the full investigation: According to an earlier analysis of 450 to 650 of the donors, some 170 million T cells yielded approximately 120 million unique TCR beta sequences and about 300 Gb of sequence data. Every repertoire in the discovery cohort had been generated on one and the same sequencing platform. To study patterns of TCR occurrence, a later analysis re-analyzed previously published TCR beta repertoires from under 750 donors and added high-resolution HLA genotyping. In the later analysis, no new phenotypic data were used to find candidate immune exposures; instead, reliance was placed on TCR beta sequences and their occurrence across donors. Around 320 gigabases of sequencing data and tens of millions of unique TCR sequences were included in an early release covering over 600 HLA-typed donors. Donor age, sex, ethnicity and CMV serostatus were collected together with the repertoire data. The study was designed to test whether signatures of past pathogen exposure could be identified by cataloging public T cell receptors. Class I and class II HLA loci were covered by the typing at four-digit resolution. Roughly five DR-DQ haplotypes were treated as single units for association and clustering because of strong linkage in the cohort. High-throughput TCR immunosequencing, statistical association of individual TCRs with disease status, and machine learning were combined to predict cytomegalovirus infection status. Among the roughly 400 genotyped donors, about 83% belonged to the genetic ancestry cluster associated with self-reported Caucasian donors. Genome-wide SNP genotypes for about 60% of the 666 donors were used in a later genetic analysis, which treated that subset as a discovery cohort. An earlier analysis of roughly 600 of the donors used high-throughput TCR beta sequencing to judge whether each TCR beta V gene segment behaved as functional or pseudogenic. The number of donors typed differed by locus, with roughly 620-640 for A, B, C, DRB1 and DQB1, more than 500 for DQA1, about 610 for DPA1, and approximately 470 for DPB1. The study used immunosequencing to profile the T cell repertoires of 600 to 850 subjects and linked those repertoires to cytomegalovirus serostatus. Among about 370 genotyped donors of the cohort, an average of approximately 240,000 unique TCR beta nucleotide sequences was sequenced per donor, of which roughly 17% were non-productive. A separate validation cohort of roughly 110 different subjects was used in addition to the roughly 640-subject first cohort.

The cohort consisted of 650 to 850 healthy bone marrow donors. All cohort members were sampled while nominally healthy, although unrecorded immune exposures were likely present. The donor was CMV seropositive and belonged to the group of 250 to 300 seropositive cohort members. Each donor provided a peripheral blood sample, and peripheral blood mononuclear cells were used for TCR beta sequencing. The Qiagen DNeasy Blood Extraction Kit was used to extract genomic DNA from the blood cell samples. Overall study results and their limits: In this cohort, only TCR beta chains were sequenced, and detectable features were limited by the absence of alpha or paired-chain data. When HLA alleles, especially DR and DQ, strongly co-occurred, attributing TCR associations to individual alleles was difficult. In an earlier analysis of more than 450 of the donors, most TCR beta V segments were observed in productive rearrangements about 87% or about 30% of the time, broadly matching IMGT annotations. A later genetic analysis reported fewer N-insertions in productive TCRs among donors in an Asian-associated ancestry cluster than the roughly 720-donor mean. At a false discovery rate of 0.05, a later analysis linked under 20,000 TCR beta sequences to specific HLA alleles. Some 15 rarely observed V segments, including chromosome 9 orphons, were excluded from the earlier analysis of just under 600 of the donors because counts were too low. Some IMGT-functional V segments, including TRBV6-2 and TRBV6-3, could not be told apart with the 87-base-pair reads, so those segments were excluded. Across donors, most TCR sequences were observed very rarely, whereas some public TCRs were present in many individuals. In a later genetic analysis, a missense DCLRE1C variant was associated with V-gene and J-gene trimming of TCR beta chains, and the association was replicated in an independent cohort. A total of 150 to 200 TCR beta chains were listed by the study as associated with cytomegalovirus. A further reported finding was that TCR beta sequences accurately predicted the HLA-A and HLA-B alleles for most subjects in the first cohort. Because some donors lacked HLA typing at each locus, the association tests relied only on the typed subset. In a later analysis, HLA-associated TCR beta chains showed more clonal expansion and lower generation probabilities than non-associated chains that were equally common. Immune exposure information for the cohort was limited to CMV serostatus. In a later analysis, TCR association rates were found to vary across HLA loci, with the most associated TCRs seen for DRB1 alleles and the fewest for HLA-C alleles. The sequencing pipeline was judged likely to have produced a cluster of highly shared sequence variants as a technical artifact. In a later analysis, several top co-occurrence clusters were reported to appear linked to parvovirus B19, influenza, CMV and Epstein-Barr virus. Sequencing depth was assumed to be roughly uniform across donors in the presence/absence analyses, though that assumption may not hold. The authors suggested that the approach could potentially be extended to other disease states and immunological phenotypes. In vitro tests confirmed that a few of the cytomegalovirus-associated TCR beta chains recognize cytomegalovirus antigens. The classifier was reported to diagnose cytomegalovirus status with high specificity and sensitivity in both the original cohort and the validation cohort. Linkage disequilibrium might explain the correlated functional status among segregating V segments, but an unknown experimental factor could not be ruled out. A later analysis found that most CMV-associated TCR beta chains appeared HLA-restricted, with HLA associations seemingly driven largely by CMV exposure.

Reading the germline V gene (reference sequence) gives CDR1 LNHDA and CDR2 SQIVND. Trimming removed 5 bases from V and 8 bases from J; the gene matches leave 9 bases unexplained. CDR3 length: 15 amino acids, cysteine to phenylalanine. CDR3 DNA is the only sequence kept; it has 45 bases, read in frame from the first base. The sample comprised PBMCs. The receptor comes from a man aged 35-49 years in good health and CMV-seropositive. In this chain, TRBV19 is recombined with TRBJ2-1; the junction holds 10 bases that match TRBD2. Read as DNA, the sequence is TGTGCCAGTAGTCGGCTAGCGGGAGTTGAGTATGAGCAGTTCTTC. Its product reads: CASSRLAGVEYEQFF. Extended through the reference TRBV19 and TRBJ2-1 proteins, this CDR3 yields the full variable domain: DGGITQSPKYLFRKEGQNVTLSCEQNLNHDAMYWYRQDPGQGLRLIYYSQIVNDFQKGDIAEGYSVSREKKESFPLTVTSAQKNPTAFYLCASSRLAGVEYEQFFGPGTRLTVL.